The 15 T cell receptor beta chains below all came from one sample that was sequenced in a study of T-cell reconstitution after alpha-beta-depleted transplantation in children. During its preparation, the TCRbeta library received unique molecular identifiers. TCRdb re-called the PCR reads with MiXCR, one entry per CDR3 protein. Counted here are 100,000 or so distinct CDR3 sequences, 20% to 30% occurring once; the ten biggest clones make up roughly 23%. This sample comprised PBMCs, obtained before TCRalphabeta/CD19-depleted stem cell transplant. The receptor source for this set is a boy younger than 10 with acute lymphoblastic leukemia, due to receive a stem cell transplant.

This clonotype was seen ten or more times. The chain couples TRBV5-1 to TRBJ2-5; 7 bases agree with TRBD1. V was clipped by 8 bases and J by 4 bases; unmatched bases: 5. This CDR3 is built from 12 residues. CDR1 is SGHRS, CDR2 YFSETQ, per germline. The CDR3 DNA reads as TGCGCCAGTCGGGACAGCATAGAGACCCAGTACTTC. Its protein product is CASRDSIETQYF.

This clonotype turned up a few times. The V call is TRBV5-1, the J call TRBJ2-1, with 8 bases matching TRBD2. V trimming: 5 bases; J trimming: 6 bases; junction bases outside the gene matches: 7. This CDR3 is 14 amino acids long. Germline loops: CDR1 SGHRS, CDR2 YFSETQ. CDR3 sequence reads: CASRSTSGVNEQFF. CDR3 sequence (DNA): TGCGCCAGCAGATCAACTAGCGGAGTCAATGAGCAGTTCTTC. Filled out from reference TRBV5-1 and TRBJ2-1, the complete variable domain reads KAGVTQTPRYLIKTRGQQVTLSCSPISGHRSVSWYQQTPGQGLQFLFEYFSETQRNKGNFPGRFSGRQFSNSRSEMNVSTLELGDSALYLCASRSTSGVNEQFFGPGTRLTVL.

This clonotype was detected only a few times. The chain recombines TRBV6-5 with TRBJ1-2; possible D gene TRBD1, 5 bases. Trimming removed 2 bases at V and 0 bases at J, with 19 bases between. The CDR3 consists of 18 residues. The germline gives CDR1 MNHEY, CDR2 SVGAGI. The CDR3 spells CASSYLVRQGGTNYGYTF. CDR3 nucleotide sequence: TGTGCCAGCAGTTACCTGGTGAGGCAGGGCGGCACTAACTATGGCTACACCTTC.

The chain uses TRBV21-1 and TRBJ1-1; the DNA was not compared with TRBD1, the D call given in the table. TRBV21-1 is noted as a pseudogene. This CDR3 contains 20 residues. The CDR3, as DNA: TGTGCCAGCAGCAAAGGCTCGACAGGGGGCGGAAGGCTTCTTAACACTGAAGCTTTCTTT. It yields the protein CASSKGSTGGGRLLNTEAFF.

In DNA, the CDR3 is TGCGCCAGCAGCACGGGACAGGGACTACAGGAAAAACTGTTTTTT. Encoded protein: CASSTGQGLQEKLFF. This chain connects TRBV5-1 to TRBJ1-4, with TRBD1 matching 9 bases. CDR3 length: 15 residues. The germline CDR1 and CDR2 sequences are SGHRS and YFSETQ. The junction had 9 bases not matched to a gene; V was cut back by 4 bases and J by 8 bases.

A few counts support this clonotype. The chain is built from TRBV4-3 and TRBJ2-7; D uncertain. This CDR3 comprises 14 residues. Trimming removed 3 bases at V and 3 bases at J, with 12 bases between. Germline V gene lookup returns CDR1 LGHNA and CDR2 YSLEER. CDR3 DNA sequence: TGCGCCAGCAGCCAGAACGTGGGTGGCTACGAGCAGTACTTC. It yields the protein CASSQNVGGYEQYF.

This clonotype has more than one count but fewer than ten. This sequence joins TRBV12-3 or TRBV12-4 and TRBJ2-1, with TRBD2 identical over 10 bases. The CDR3 runs 18 residues. With 3 bases clipped from V and 0 bases from J, the junction kept 8 bases outside the gene matches. CDR3 DNA sequence: TGTGCCAGCAGTTTTAGTCTAGCGGGAGAGACCTCCTACAATGAGCAGTTCTTC. It encodes CASSFSLAGETSYNEQFF.

The V gene is TRBV4-1, the J gene TRBJ2-3; possibly TRBD2 for D (6 bases). CDR3 length: 16 amino acids. Germline assignment: CDR1 MGHRA and CDR2 YSYEKL. V was pared by 1 base and J by 6 bases, with 17 bases between. Here the CDR3 reads CASSQVERRGLDTQYF. The DNA of the CDR3 is TGCGCCAGCAGCCAAGTAGAGCGGAGGGGCCTGGATACGCAGTATTTT.

V usage is TRBV10-1 and J usage is TRBJ2-1, with 8 bases matching TRBD2. The CDR3 spans 14 residues. V lost 9 bases to trimming and J lost 4 bases; unmatched junction nucleotides: 8. Per the germline V gene, CDR1 is WNHNN and CDR2 is SYGVQD (reference sequence). CDR3 residues: CASVAGSGYNEQFF. CDR3 nucleotides: TGCGCCAGTGTAGCGGGATCAGGGTACAATGAGCAGTTCTTC.

This clonotype was observed a handful of times. The V gene is TRBV10-3, the J gene TRBJ2-1; 9 bases align to TRBD2. The V segment lost 4 bases and the J segment 0 bases; nucleotides outside the gene matches: 10. The germline gives CDR1 ENHRY, CDR2 SYGVKD. The CDR3 is made up of 18 amino acids. DNA of the CDR3: TGTGCCATCAGTGGTAGACTAGCGGAGGAGAGCTCCTACAATGAGCAGTTCTTC. Translation gives CAISGRLAEESSYNEQFF.

This clonotype was recorded only once. The J gene is TRBJ2-3, the V gene TRBV5-4; 7 nucleotides align to TRBD2. J lost 5 bases, V lost 4 bases, and 13 bases had no gene match. The length of the CDR3 is 16 residues. Germline V lookup: CDR1 SGHNT, CDR2 YYREEE (reference sequence). CDR3 bases: TGTGCCAGCAGCATACCGCCTAGCGGAGGACAAGATACGCAGTATTTT. It translates to CASSIPPSGGQDTQYF.

Only one count was recorded for this clonotype. The V and J genes are TRBV6-1 and TRBJ2-7; 9 bases are a match to TRBD1. V shed 5 bases, J shed 0 bases, and the junction held 5 bases outside the gene matches. The CDR3 loop spans 15 amino acids. The germline V gene has CDR1 MNHNS and CDR2 SASEGT. CDR3 loop: CASSIETGGSYEQYF. The CDR3 DNA reads as TGTGCCAGCAGTATAGAGACAGGGGGCTCCTACGAGCAGTACTTC.

This clonotype was seen more than once but under ten times. This sequence joins TRBV6-5 and TRBJ2-5; tentatively, D is TRBD2 (5 bases). The CDR3 runs to 15 residues. Germline V gene sequence: CDR1 MNHEY, CDR2 SVGAGI. Between the trimmed V and J ends, which lost 0 bases and 4 bases, there was a span of 12 bases. CDR3 region: CASSYSPGGGETQYF. The CDR3 region has the DNA TGTGCCAGCAGTTACTCTCCCGGCGGAGGAGAGACCCAGTACTTC.

The chain combines TRBV5-1 with TRBJ2-1; the D gene is possibly TRBD1 (6 bases). Per germline, CDR1 SGHRS and CDR2 YFSETQ. Trimming left V 0 bases short and J 4 bases short, with 14 bases between. The CDR3 contains 16 residues. CDR3 sequence reads: CASSLGRDKAYNEQFF. The CDR3 nucleotides read TGCGCCAGCAGCTTGGGCCGGGACAAAGCTTACAATGAGCAGTTCTTC.

This CDR3 is CASSKRGPGPGPDDTQYF. CDR3 coding DNA: TGTGCCAGCAGTAAGCGGGGTCCGGGACCTGGGCCCGACGATACGCAGTATTTT. The chain uses TRBV2 and TRBJ2-3; 7 positions match TRBD2. There are 18 residues in the CDR3. The V segment lost 5 bases and the J segment 6 bases; nucleotides outside the gene matches: 20. Germline loops: CDR1 SNHLY, CDR2 FYNNEI.